A single sample gave rise to the 21 T cell receptor beta chains below, sequenced in a study of T cell changes during pregnancy in multiple sclerosis. Profiled with immunoSEQ multiplex PCR; TCRdb holds only in-frame clones, not every one. The sample records about 60,000 clones, approximately 90% being singletons. The sample here was peripheral blood, taken in the first trimester of pregnancy. The receptor source for this set is a female donor with multiple sclerosis, enrolled in a pregnancy study.

The rearrangement links TRBV6-1 to TRBJ1-2; no firm D call. V lost 1 base to trimming and J lost 3 bases, with 12 bases between them. Germline CDR1 MNHNS, CDR2 SASEGT. CDR3 size: 15 residues. The CDR3 reads CASSEEAFGYYGYTF. CDR3 DNA sequence: TGTGCCAGCAGTGAAGAAGCGTTCGGATACTATGGCTACACCTTC.

The chain combines TRBV4-1 with TRBJ1-5; D remains unclear. Germline V gives CDR1 MGHRA, CDR2 YSYEKL. V lost 1 base and J lost 5, with 3 bases in between. The CDR3 totals 12 residues. The CDR3 DNA follows: TGCGCCAGCAGCCAAGGAGATCAGCCCCAGCATTTT. This encodes CASSQGDQPQHF.

Here the CDR3 reads CASSEGHANYEQYF. In nucleotides, the CDR3 is TGTGCCAGCAGCGAGGGACACGCAAACTACGAGCAGTACTTC. This chain links TRBV7-8 with TRBJ2-7, with D tentatively TRBD1 (6 bases). Germline V gene data show CDR1 as SGHVS and CDR2 as FQNEAQ. The CDR3 is 14 residues long. Deletions cut 5 bases from V and 3 bases from J, with 14 bases between.

On this clone itself: Other DNA sequences in this sample translate to the same CDR3. The chain uses TRBV19 and TRBJ2-7, with D tentatively TRBD1 (6 bases). The V end lost 3 bases, the J end lost 0 bases, and 9 bases lay between the germline ends. Germline V gives CDR1 LNHDA, CDR2 SQIVND (reference sequence). The CDR3 sequence is 14 residues long. The CDR3 spells CASSITGSSYEQYF. CDR3 bases: TGTGCCAGTAGTATTACAGGGAGCTCCTACGAGCAGTACTTC.

The J gene is TRBJ2-1, the V gene TRBV5-4, with 8 nucleotides matching TRBD1. This CDR3 has 17 amino acids. The V gene's germline CDR1 is SGHNT and CDR2 YYREEE (reference sequence). V trimming: 4 bases; J trimming: 5 bases; junction bases outside the gene matches: 14. DNA of the CDR3: TGTGCCAGCAGCCCCCAATTGATGGGGACAGGTAACAATGAGCAGTTCTTC. It translates to CASSPQLMGTGNNEQFF.

This chain uses TRBV7-2 with TRBJ2-7; D gene ambiguous. Trimming took off 1 base at V and 3 bases at J, with 10 bases between the two ends. The CDR3 is 14 residues long. CDR1 is SGHTA, CDR2 FQGNSA, per germline. The CDR3 coding sequence is TGTGCCAGCAGCTTAGTTCGTTCCCTCTACGAGCAGTACTTC. Its protein is CASSLVRSLYEQYF.

J is TRBJ2-1 and V is TRBV29-1; D call uncertain. CDR1 and CDR2 from the germline V gene are SQVTM and ANQGSEA. The CDR3 spans 11 residues. V was cut by 7 bases and J by 1 base, with 5 bases left in between. This CDR3 reads CSGASYNEQFF. The CDR3 DNA reads as TGCAGCGGCGCTTCCTACAATGAGCAGTTCTTC.

The count of this clone is one. The J gene is TRBJ1-1, the V gene TRBV21-1; the table calls TRBD1, which could not be checked here. TRBV21-1 is deemed a pseudogene. The CDR3 is made up of 15 amino acids. CDR3 amino acids: CASRRRVLTGTEAFF. Here the CDR3 DNA reads TGTGCCAGCAGGCGCAGGGTTCTAACGGGCACTGAAGCTTTCTTT.

The chain carries TRBV27 and TRBJ2-3; D remains unclear. V was pared by 2 bases and J by 2 bases, with 17 bases between. Germline CDR1 and CDR2: MNHEY and SMNVEV (reference sequence). The CDR3 has 17 residues. CDR3 nucleotides: TGTGCCAGCAGTTTACAAGCCCTAGTCTTTTCCACAGATACGCAGTATTTT. This sequence encodes CASSLQALVFSTDTQYF.

The rearrangement uses TRBV2 and TRBJ2-7, with TRBD1 matching over 8 bases. The CDR3 is 15 residues long. Trimming at V came to 8 bases and at J to 3 bases, leaving 12 bases not matched to a gene. CDR1 is SNHLY, CDR2 FYNNEI, per germline. The CDR3 loop reads CASPRSGQGYYEQYF. The CDR3 DNA is TGTGCCAGCCCTAGATCTGGACAGGGATACTACGAGCAGTACTTC.

This rearrangement joins TRBV5-1 to TRBJ2-5; 12 nucleotides agree with TRBD2. The length of the CDR3 is 15 residues. Trimming at V came to 4 bases and at J to 4 bases, leaving 5 bases not matched to a gene. Germline-derived CDR1 and CDR2 are SGHRS and YFSETQ. CDR3 region: CASSVGTSGLETQYF. The CDR3 nucleotides read TGCGCCAGCAGCGTCGGGACTAGCGGGTTAGAGACCCAGTACTTC.

This clone was found a few times. The chain employs TRBV6-1 and TRBJ1-5, with 7 nucleotides matching TRBD1. Germline V gene data show CDR1 as MNHNS and CDR2 as SASEGT. V was pared by 9 bases and J by 1 base, with 6 bases of the junction left unmatched. The CDR3 has 14 amino acids. CDR3 sequence: CASTGEYSNQPQHF. The CDR3 DNA reads as TGTGCCAGTACAGGGGAGTACAGCAATCAGCCCCAGCATTTT.

The chain uses TRBV6-5 and TRBJ1-2, with TRBD1 matching 8 bases. Per the germline V gene, CDR1 is MNHEY and CDR2 is SVGAGI. This CDR3 has 13 amino acids. V shed 5 bases and J 4 bases; nucleotides not matched to a gene: 3. The CDR3 sequence is CASSKGQGYGYTF. CDR3 bases: TGTGCCAGCAGTAAAGGACAGGGCTATGGCTACACCTTC.

The chain couples TRBV7-8 to TRBJ2-7; TRBD1 matches at 7 bases. V lost 8 bases, J lost 3 bases, and 7 bases stayed unmatched. CDR1 is SGHVS and CDR2 is FQNEAQ in the germline V gene. The CDR3 runs to 13 residues. CDR3 loop: CASSQGVVYEQYF. The CDR3, as DNA: TGTGCCAGCTCCCAGGGGGTAGTCTACGAGCAGTACTTC.

This clone was seen a single time. V gene TRBV7-9 combines with J gene TRBJ2-1; D is possibly TRBD2 (6 bases). The CDR3 sequence is 17 residues long. V was shortened by 0 bases and J by 4 bases, with 16 bases between the two germline ends. Germline lookup yields CDR1 SEHNR and CDR2 FQNEAQ (reference sequence). The CDR3 spells CASSLAGRDPPYNEQFF. The CDR3 coding sequence is TGTGCCAGCAGCTTAGCGGGGCGGGATCCCCCTTACAATGAGCAGTTCTTC.

CDR3 sequence (DNA): TGTGCCAGCTCCACGGGTGGGACAGTAGACAATGAGCAGTTCTTC. Translation gives CASSTGGTVDNEQFF. V gene TRBV18 combines with J gene TRBJ2-1; the match to TRBD1 covers 7 bases. The V segment lost 6 bases and the J segment 5 bases; nucleotides outside the gene matches: 10. This CDR3 region has 15 residues. CDR1 is KGHSH and CDR2 is LQKENI in the germline V gene.

The V gene is TRBV18, the J gene TRBJ1-1; D perhaps matches TRBD1 (6 bases). V dropped 4 bases and J dropped 0 bases, with 18 bases sitting between them. Per the germline V gene, CDR1 is KGHSH and CDR2 is LQKENI. The CDR3 extends over 17 amino acids. The CDR3 is CASSLGSGEVMNTEAFF. The CDR3 DNA reads as TGTGCCAGCTCACTAGGATCAGGGGAAGTCATGAACACTGAAGCTTTCTTT.

In DNA, the CDR3 is TGTGCCAGCAGTGAAGTAGGACGGCTAGCGTTGCAGGGGGGAAAAGCCTACAATGAGCAGTTCTTC. It is translated as CASSEVGRLALQGGKAYNEQFF. The chain uses TRBV6-1 and TRBJ2-1; tentatively, D is TRBD1 (7 bases). Germline assignment: CDR1 MNHNS and CDR2 SASEGT. The CDR3 consists of 22 residues. V lost 1 base and J 2 bases, leaving 30 bases between the germline ends.

The chain has TRBV7-3 and TRBJ2-1; 13 positions agree with TRBD2. The V gene end was trimmed by 5 bases and the J gene end by 9 bases; junction bases not matched to a gene: 10. Germline assignment: CDR1 SGHTA and CDR2 FQGTGA. The CDR3 contains 16 residues. The CDR3 reads CASSPLTSGRSGEQFF. The DNA for the CDR3 is TGTGCCAGCAGCCCCTTGACTAGCGGGAGGTCGGGTGAGCAGTTCTTC.

This sequence joins TRBV19 and TRBJ2-7, with 11 bases that match TRBD2. Germline CDR1 reads LNHDA; CDR2 reads SQIVND (reference sequence). The CDR3 extends over 16 amino acids. The V segment lost 3 bases and the J segment 0 bases; nucleotides outside the gene matches: 4. CDR3 in amino acids: CASSMGLAEISYEQYF. CDR3 sequence (DNA): TGTGCCAGTAGTATGGGACTAGCGGAAATCTCCTACGAGCAGTACTTC. Filled out from reference TRBV19 and TRBJ2-7, the complete variable domain reads DGGITQSPKYLFRKEGQNVTLSCEQNLNHDAMYWYRQDPGQGLRLIYYSQIVNDFQKGDIAEGYSVSREKKESFPLTVTSAQKNPTAFYLCASSMGLAEISYEQYFGPGTRLTVT.

This clone has a single count. V gene TRBV19 combines with J gene TRBJ1-1, with D possibly TRBD1 on 6 matching bases. Germline CDR1 LNHDA, CDR2 SQIVND (reference sequence). V was trimmed by 4 bases and J by 0 bases, leaving 9 bases between them. The CDR3 consists of 14 residues. The CDR3 bases are TGTGCCAGTAGTAGTGGGGGCGTGAACACTGAAGCTTTCTTT. Translating gives CASSSGGVNTEAFF.